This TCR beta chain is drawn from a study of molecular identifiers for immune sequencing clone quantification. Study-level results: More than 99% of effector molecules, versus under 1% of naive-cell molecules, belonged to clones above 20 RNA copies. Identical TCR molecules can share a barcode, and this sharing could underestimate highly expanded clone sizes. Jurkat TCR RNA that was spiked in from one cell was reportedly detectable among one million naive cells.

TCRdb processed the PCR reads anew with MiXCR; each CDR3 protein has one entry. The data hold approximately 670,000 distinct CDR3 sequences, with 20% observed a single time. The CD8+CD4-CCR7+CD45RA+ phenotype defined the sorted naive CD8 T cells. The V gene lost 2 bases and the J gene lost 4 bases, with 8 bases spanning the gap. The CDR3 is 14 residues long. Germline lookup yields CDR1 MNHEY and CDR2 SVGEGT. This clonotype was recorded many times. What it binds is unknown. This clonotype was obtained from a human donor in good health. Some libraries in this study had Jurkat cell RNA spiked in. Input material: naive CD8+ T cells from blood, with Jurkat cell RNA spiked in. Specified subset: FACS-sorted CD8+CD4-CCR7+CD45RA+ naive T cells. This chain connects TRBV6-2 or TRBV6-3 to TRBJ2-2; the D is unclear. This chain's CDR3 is CASSYKLATGELFF. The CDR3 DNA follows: TGTGCCAGCAGTTACAAGCTGGCCACCGGGGAGCTGTTTTTT.